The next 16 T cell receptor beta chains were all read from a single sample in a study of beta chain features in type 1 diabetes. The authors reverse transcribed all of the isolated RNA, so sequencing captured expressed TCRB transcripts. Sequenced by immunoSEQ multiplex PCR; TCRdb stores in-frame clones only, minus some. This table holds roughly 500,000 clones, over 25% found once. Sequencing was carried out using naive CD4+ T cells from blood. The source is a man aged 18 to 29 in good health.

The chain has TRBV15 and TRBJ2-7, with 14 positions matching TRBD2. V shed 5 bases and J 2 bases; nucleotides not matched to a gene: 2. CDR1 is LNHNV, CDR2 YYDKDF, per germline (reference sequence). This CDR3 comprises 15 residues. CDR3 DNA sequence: TGTGCCACCAGCCGGGGACTAGCGGGAGCCTACGAGCAGTACTTC. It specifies CATSRGLAGAYEQYF.

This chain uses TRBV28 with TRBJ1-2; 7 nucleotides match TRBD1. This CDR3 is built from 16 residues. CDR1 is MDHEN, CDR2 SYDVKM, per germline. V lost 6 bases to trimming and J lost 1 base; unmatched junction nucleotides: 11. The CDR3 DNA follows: TGTGCCAGCAGACAGGCCGGGACAGAAGATAACTATGGCTACACCTTC. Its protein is CASRQAGTEDNYGYTF.

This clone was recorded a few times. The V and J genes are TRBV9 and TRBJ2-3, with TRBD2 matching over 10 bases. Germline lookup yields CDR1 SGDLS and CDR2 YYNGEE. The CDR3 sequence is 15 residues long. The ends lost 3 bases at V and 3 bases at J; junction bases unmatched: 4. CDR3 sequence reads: CASSAASGRTDTQYF. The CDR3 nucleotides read TGTGCCAGCAGCGCCGCTAGCGGGAGAACAGATACGCAGTATTTT.

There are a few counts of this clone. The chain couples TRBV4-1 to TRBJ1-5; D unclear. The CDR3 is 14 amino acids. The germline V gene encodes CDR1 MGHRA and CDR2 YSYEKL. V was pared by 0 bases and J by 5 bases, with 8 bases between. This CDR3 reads CASSQDRGYQPQHF. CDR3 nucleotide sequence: TGCGCCAGCAGCCAAGATAGAGGGTATCAGCCCCAGCATTTT.

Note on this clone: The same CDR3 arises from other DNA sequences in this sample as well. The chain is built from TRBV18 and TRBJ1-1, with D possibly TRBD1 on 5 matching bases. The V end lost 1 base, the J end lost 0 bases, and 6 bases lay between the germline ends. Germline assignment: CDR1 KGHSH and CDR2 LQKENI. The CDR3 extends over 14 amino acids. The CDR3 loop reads CASSPQGMNTEAFF. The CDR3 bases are TGTGCCAGCTCACCACAGGGGATGAACACTGAAGCTTTCTTT.

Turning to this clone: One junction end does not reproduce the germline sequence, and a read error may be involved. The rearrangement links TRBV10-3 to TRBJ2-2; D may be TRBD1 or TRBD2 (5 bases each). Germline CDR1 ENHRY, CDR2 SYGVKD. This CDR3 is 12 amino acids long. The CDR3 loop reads CAISEGTGELFF. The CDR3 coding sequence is TGTGCGATCAGTGAGGGGACCGGGGAGCTGTTTTTT.

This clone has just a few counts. The CDR3 loop reads CASSISQGAYEQFF. In DNA, the CDR3 is TGTGCCAGCAGCATCTCCCAGGGGGCCTATGAGCAGTTCTTC. V gene TRBV9 combines with J gene TRBJ2-1; 8 bases match TRBD1. Losses at the gene ends were 4 bases for V and 8 bases for J; bases not matched to a gene: 8. This CDR3 region has 14 residues. Germline lookup yields CDR1 SGDLS and CDR2 YYNGEE.

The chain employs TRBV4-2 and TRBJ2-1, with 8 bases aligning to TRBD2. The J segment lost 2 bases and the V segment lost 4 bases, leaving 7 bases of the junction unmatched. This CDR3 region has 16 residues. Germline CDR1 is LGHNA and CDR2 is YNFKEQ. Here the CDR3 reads CASSLRSAGAYNEQFF. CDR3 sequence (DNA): TGTGCCAGCAGCCTTCGATCAGCGGGAGCCTACAATGAGCAGTTCTTC.

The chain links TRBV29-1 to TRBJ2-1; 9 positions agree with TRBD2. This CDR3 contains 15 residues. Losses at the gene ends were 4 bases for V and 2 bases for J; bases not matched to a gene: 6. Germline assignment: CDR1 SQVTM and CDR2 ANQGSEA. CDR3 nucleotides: TGCAGCGTTGGACCAGCGGGAGGCGCCTACAATGAGCAGTTCTTC. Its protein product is CSVGPAGGAYNEQFF.

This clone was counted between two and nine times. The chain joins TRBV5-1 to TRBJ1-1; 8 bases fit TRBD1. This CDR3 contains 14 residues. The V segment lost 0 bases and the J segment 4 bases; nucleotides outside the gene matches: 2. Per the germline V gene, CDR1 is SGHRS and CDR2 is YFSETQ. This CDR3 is CASSLGTGGTEAFF. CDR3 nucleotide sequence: TGCGCCAGCAGCTTGGGTACAGGGGGCACTGAAGCTTTCTTT.

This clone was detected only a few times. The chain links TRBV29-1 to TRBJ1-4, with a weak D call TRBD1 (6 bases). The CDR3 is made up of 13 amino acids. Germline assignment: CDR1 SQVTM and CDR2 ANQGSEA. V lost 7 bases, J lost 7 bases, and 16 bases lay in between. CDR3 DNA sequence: TGCAGCGCTGCACAGGGTGGGAGTGAAAAACTGTTTTTT. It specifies CSAAQGGSEKLFF.

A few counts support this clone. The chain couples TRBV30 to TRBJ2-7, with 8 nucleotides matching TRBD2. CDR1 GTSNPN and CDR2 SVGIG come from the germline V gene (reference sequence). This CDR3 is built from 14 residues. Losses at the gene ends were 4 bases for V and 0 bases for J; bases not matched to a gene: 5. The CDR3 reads CAWTRGGSSYEQYF. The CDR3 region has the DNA TGTGCCTGGACGCGCGGGGGGAGCTCCTACGAGCAGTACTTC.

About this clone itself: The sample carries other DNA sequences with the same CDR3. CDR3 protein: CSVSGGEETQYF. CDR3 nucleotide sequence: TGCAGCGTTTCTGGAGGGGAAGAGACCCAGTACTTC. The genes are TRBV29-1 and TRBJ2-5; possible D gene TRBD2, 6 bases. The CDR3 consists of 12 residues. Germline V lookup: CDR1 SQVTM, CDR2 ANQGSEA. V was trimmed by 5 bases and J by 3 bases, leaving 10 bases between them.

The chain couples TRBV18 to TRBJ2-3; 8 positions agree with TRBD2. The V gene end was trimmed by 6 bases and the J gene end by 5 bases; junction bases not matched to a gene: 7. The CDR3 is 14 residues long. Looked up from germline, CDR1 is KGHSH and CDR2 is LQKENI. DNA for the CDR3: TGTGCCAGCTCCCCAACTAGCGGACAAGATACGCAGTATTTT. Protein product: CASSPTSGQDTQYF.

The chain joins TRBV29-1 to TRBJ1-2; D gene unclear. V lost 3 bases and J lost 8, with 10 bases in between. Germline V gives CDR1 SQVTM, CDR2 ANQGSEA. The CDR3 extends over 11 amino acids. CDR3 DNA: TGCAGCGTTGAGATGACGCGGGGCTACACCTTC. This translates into CSVEMTRGYTF. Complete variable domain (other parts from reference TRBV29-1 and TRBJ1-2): SAVISQKPSRDICQRGTSLTIQCQVDSQVTMMFWYRQQPGQSLTLIATANQGSEATYESGFVIDKFPISRPNLTFSTLTVSNMSPEDSSIYLCSVEMTRGYTFGSGTRLTVV.

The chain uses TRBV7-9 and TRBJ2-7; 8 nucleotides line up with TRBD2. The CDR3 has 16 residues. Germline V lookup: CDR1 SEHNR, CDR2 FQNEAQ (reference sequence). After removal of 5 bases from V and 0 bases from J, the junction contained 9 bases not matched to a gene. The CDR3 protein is CASSPSGSRYSYEQYF. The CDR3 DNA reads TGTGCCAGCAGCCCCAGCGGGAGCCGTTACTCCTACGAGCAGTACTTC.